This paragraph covers one TCR beta chain sequence. The junction does not match germline at one end; this may be a read error. The CDR3 length is 13 residues. In germline, CDR1 is SGHRS, CDR2 YFSETQ. The data are from a study of regulatory T cells in long-lasting Graves disease. Relying on iRepertoire HTBI primers and Arm-PCR of CDR3 regions, the team built TCR beta libraries. TCRdb itself ran the multiplex PCR reads through MiXCR, one entry per CDR3 protein. The sample lists 300,000 to 350,000 distinct CDR3 sequences; about 18% were seen once. Time point specified: persistent/refractory GD, antithyroid drugs over 5 years with positive TRAb. After RNA was extracted from PBMCs, the TCR library was made from it.

The TCR sequence derives from a female donor with Graves disease. The gene calls are TRBV5-1 and TRBJ1-1; no firm D call. The sequences come from peripheral blood mononuclear cells (PBMCs), collected when the disease was refractory, from a patient treated with antithyroid drugs. DNA of the CDR3: TGCGCCAGCAGCTTGGAACTGAACGCTGAAGCTTTCTTT. Translating gives CASSLELNAEAFF.